Sequencing of this T cell receptor beta chain was carried out in a study of control samples from healthy donors and cancer patients. Repertoires were generated with immunoSEQ multiplex PCR, while TCRdb's copy carries only in-frame clones and drops some. The table shows approximately 50,000 clones, with around 90% occurring only once. The CDR3 is 15 residues long. In germline, CDR1 is MNHNY, CDR2 SVGAGI (reference sequence). The V end was cut by 2 bases, the J end by 4 bases, with 11 bases between. The material sequenced was PBMCs. This chain links TRBV6-6 with TRBJ2-2; D is perhaps TRBD1 (5 bases). The TCR comes from a man younger than 45 with colorectal cancer. CDR3 sequence (DNA): TGTGCCAGCAGTTACGGACATCCGGCCACCGGGGAGCTGTTTTTT. Translated: CASSYGHPATGELFF.